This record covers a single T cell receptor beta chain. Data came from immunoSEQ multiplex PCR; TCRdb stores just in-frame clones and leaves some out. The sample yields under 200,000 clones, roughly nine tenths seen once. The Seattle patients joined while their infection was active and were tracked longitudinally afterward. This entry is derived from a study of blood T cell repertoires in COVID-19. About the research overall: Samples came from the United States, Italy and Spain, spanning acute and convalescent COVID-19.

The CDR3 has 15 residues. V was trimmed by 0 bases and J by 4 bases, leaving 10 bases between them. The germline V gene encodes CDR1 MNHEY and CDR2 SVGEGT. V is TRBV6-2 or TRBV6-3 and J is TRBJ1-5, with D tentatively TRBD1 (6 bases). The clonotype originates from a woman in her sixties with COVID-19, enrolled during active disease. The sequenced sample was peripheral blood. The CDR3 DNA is TGTGCCAGCAGTTACTCGGGGGGGCCTAATCAGCCCCAGCATTTT. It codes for CASSYSGGPNQPQHF.